Below, 4 T cell receptor beta chains from the same sample are listed, as sequenced in a study of circulating CD8 cells and anti-PD-1 response in melanoma. The QIAseq Immune Repertoire TCR panel built the libraries from approximately 15 ng of total RNA. TCRdb called the reads again in MiXCR, with one record for every CDR3 protein. The sample records about 2,100 distinct CDR3 sequences, just under 7.5% being singletons. From live CD3+CD8+TCRalphabeta+ cells, four PD-1 and/or TIGIT subsets were sorted. Sequenced material: CD8+ T cells from PBMCs, taken at baseline or after one month of anti-PD-1 therapy (not recorded which). The origin of the receptors is a human donor with melanoma.

This clonotype is labeled large (0.1 to 1%). The chain couples TRBV19 to TRBJ2-7, with D tentatively TRBD2 (6 bases). The CDR3 loop spans 12 amino acids. Between the trimmed V and J ends, which lost 10 bases and 2 bases, there was a span of 12 bases. Germline CDR1 LNHDA, CDR2 SQIVND (reference sequence). In nucleotides, the CDR3 is TGTGCCACGGGGCGGGGCACCTACGAGCAGTACTTC. Residues: CATGRGTYEQYF.

By share of the sample, this clonotype is medium-sized (0.01 to 0.1%). The chain recombines TRBV27 with TRBJ2-1; 8 bases are shared with TRBD1. CDR3 length: 14 amino acids. V lost 2 bases to trimming and J lost 6 bases; unmatched junction nucleotides: 3. The germline CDR1 and CDR2 sequences are MNHEY and SMNVEV (reference sequence). The CDR3 loop reads CASSLQGAANEQFF. Written as DNA, the CDR3 is TGTGCCAGCAGTTTACAGGGGGCGGCCAATGAGCAGTTCTTC.

This clonotype is medium-sized in the sample. DNA of the CDR3: TGTGCCAGTGGACAGGGGAACACTGAAGCTTTCTTT. Translating it yields CASGQGNTEAFF. The chain links TRBV19 to TRBJ1-1; 8 bases line up with TRBD1. J was trimmed by 1 base and V by 8 bases; bases with no gene match: 0. This CDR3 spans 12 amino acids. Germline V gene lookup returns CDR1 LNHDA and CDR2 SQIVND (reference sequence).

About this clonotype itself: No conserved phenylalanine or tryptophan is present at the end of the CDR3, so a read error is the likely explanation. This rearrangement joins TRBV25-1 to TRBJ2-7; D remains ambiguous. The CDR3 is 12 amino acids. CDR1 is MGHDK and CDR2 is SYGVNS in the germline V gene. V was clipped by 2 bases and J by 4 bases, with 6 bases between them. The DNA for the CDR3 is TGTGCCAGCAGTGAAGTCAGTTACGAGCAGTACTCC. This encodes CASSEVSYEQYS.